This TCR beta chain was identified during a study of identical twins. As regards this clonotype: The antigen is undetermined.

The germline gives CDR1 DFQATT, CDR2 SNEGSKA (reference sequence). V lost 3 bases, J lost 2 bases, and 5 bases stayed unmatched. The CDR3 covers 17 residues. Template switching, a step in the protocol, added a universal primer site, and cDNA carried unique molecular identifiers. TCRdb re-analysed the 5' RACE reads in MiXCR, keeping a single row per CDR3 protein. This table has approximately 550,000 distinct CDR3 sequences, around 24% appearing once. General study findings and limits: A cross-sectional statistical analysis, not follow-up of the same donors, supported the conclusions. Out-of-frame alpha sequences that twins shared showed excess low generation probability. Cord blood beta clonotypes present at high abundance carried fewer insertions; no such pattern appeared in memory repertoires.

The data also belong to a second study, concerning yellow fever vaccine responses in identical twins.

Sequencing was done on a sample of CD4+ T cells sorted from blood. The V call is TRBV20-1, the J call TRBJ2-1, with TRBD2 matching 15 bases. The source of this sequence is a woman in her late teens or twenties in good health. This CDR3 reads CSASRTSGRVAYNEQFF. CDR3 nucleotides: TGCAGTGCTAGCAGGACTAGCGGGAGGGTCGCCTACAATGAGCAGTTCTTC.